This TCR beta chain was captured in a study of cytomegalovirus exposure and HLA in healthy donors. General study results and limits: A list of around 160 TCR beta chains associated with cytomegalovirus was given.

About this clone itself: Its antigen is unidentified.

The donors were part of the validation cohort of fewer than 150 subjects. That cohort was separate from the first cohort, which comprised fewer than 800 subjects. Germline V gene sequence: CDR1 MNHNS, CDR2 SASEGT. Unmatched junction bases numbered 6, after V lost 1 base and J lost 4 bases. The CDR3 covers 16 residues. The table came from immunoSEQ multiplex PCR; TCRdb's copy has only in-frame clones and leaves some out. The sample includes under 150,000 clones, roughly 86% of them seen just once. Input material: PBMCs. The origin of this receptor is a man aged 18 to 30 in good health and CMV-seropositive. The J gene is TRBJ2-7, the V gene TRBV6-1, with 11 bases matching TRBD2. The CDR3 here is CASSEVLASGGYEQYF. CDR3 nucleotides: TGTGCCAGCAGTGAAGTCTTGGCTAGCGGGGGGTACGAGCAGTACTTC.